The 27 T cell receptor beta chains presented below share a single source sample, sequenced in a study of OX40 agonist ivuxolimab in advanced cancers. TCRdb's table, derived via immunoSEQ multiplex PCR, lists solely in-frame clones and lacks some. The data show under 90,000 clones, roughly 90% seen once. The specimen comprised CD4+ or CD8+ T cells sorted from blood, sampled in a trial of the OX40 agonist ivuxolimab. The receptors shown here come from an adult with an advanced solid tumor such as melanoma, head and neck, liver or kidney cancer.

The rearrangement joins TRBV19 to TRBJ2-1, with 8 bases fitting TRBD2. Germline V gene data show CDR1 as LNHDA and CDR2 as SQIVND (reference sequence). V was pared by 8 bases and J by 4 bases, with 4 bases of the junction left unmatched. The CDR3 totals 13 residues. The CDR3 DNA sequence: TGTGCCAGTTCTAGCGGGCCGTACAATGAGCAGTTCTTC. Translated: CASSSGPYNEQFF.

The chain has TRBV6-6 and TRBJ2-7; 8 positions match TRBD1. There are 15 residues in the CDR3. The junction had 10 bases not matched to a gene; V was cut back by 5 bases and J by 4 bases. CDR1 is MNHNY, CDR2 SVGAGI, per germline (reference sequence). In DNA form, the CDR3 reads TGTGCCAGCAGTGGTACAGGGGGAAGCACGTACGAGCAGTACTTC. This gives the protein CASSGTGGSTYEQYF.

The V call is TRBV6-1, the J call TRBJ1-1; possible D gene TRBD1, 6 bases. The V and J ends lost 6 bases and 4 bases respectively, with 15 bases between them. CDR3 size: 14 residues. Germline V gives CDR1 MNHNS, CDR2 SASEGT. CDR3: CASRLGRGSTEAFF. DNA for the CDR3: TGTGCCAGCAGGTTGGGCAGGGGATCCACTGAAGCTTTCTTT.

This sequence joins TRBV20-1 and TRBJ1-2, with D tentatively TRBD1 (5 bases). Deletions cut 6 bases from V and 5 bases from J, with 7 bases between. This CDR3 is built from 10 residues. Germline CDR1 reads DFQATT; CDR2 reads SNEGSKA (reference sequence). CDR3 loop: CSAEGYGYTF. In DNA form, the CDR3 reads TGCAGTGCGGAGGGGTATGGCTACACCTTC.

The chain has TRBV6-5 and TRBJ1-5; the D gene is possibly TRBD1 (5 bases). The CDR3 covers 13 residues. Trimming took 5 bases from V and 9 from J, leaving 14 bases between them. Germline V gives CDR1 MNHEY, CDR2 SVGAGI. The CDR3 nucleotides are TGTGCCAGCAGTCGGGACCTAAACGTGCCCCAGCATTTT. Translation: CASSRDLNVPQHF.

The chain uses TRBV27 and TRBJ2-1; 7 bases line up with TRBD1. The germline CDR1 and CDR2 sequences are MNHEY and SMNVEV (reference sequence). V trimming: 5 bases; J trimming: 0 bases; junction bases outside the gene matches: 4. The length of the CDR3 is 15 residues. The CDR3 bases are TGTGCCAGCAGTCGACAGGGTCACTCCTACAATGAGCAGTTCTTC. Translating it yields CASSRQGHSYNEQFF.

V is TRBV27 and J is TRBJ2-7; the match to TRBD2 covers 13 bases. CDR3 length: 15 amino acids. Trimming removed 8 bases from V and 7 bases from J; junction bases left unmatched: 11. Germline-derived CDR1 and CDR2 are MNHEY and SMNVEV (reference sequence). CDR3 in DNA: TGTGCCAGCGCGAAAGAACCGGGACTAGCGGGAGAGCAGTACTTC. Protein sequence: CASAKEPGLAGEQYF.

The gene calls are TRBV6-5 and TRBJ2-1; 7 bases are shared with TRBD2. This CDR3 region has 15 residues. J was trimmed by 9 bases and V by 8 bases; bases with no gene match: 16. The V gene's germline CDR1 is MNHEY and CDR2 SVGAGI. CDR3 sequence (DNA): TGTGCCAGCGGGACTACGGCCCTCCGGGTGGGTGAGCAGTTCTTC. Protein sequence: CASGTTALRVGEQFF.

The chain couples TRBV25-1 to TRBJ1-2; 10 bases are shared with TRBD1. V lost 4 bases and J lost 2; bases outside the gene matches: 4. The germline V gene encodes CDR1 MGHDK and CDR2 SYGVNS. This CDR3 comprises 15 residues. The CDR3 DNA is TGTGCCAGCAGTGCTGACAGGGGGCCCAACTATGGCTACACCTTC. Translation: CASSADRGPNYGYTF.

The CDR3 spells CASKTSESTDTQYF. CDR3 DNA sequence: TGTGCCAGTAAGACTAGTGAGAGCACAGATACGCAGTATTTT. This chain uses TRBV6-4 with TRBJ2-3, with a weak D call TRBD2 (6 bases). Germline values: CDR1 MRHNA, CDR2 SNTAGT. V lost 9 bases, J lost 0 bases, and 13 bases lay in between. The CDR3 contains 14 residues.

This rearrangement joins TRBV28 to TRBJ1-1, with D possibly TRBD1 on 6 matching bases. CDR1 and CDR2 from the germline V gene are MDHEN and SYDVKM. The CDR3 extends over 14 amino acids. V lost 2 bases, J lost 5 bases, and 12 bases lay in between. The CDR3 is CASSLVGAYTEAFF. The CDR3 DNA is TGTGCCAGCAGTTTAGTGGGGGCATATACTGAAGCTTTCTTT.

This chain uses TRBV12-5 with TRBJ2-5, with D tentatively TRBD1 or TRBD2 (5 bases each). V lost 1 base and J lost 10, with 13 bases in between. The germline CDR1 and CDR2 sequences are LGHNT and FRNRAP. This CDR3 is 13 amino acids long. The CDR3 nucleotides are TGTGCTAGTGGTTTGGGGGGACGACGGGACCAGTACTTC. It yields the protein CASGLGGRRDQYF.

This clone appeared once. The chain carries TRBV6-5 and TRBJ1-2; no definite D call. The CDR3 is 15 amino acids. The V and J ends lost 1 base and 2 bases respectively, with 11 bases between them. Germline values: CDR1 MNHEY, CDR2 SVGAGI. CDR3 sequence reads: CASSYYVGQNYGYTF. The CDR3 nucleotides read TGTGCCAGCAGTTACTACGTAGGGCAGAACTATGGCTACACCTTC.

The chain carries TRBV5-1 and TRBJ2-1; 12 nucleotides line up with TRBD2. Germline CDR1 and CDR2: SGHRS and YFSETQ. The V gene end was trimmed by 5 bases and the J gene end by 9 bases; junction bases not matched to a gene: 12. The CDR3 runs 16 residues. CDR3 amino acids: CASRTSGSSVPGEQFF. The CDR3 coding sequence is TGCGCCAGCAGGACTAGCGGGAGTTCGGTTCCCGGTGAGCAGTTCTTC.

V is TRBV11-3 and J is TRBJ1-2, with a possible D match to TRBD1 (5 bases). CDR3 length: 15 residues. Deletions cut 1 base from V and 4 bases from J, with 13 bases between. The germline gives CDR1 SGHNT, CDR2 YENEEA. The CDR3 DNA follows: TGTGCCAGCAGCTTAGGGCCCGGACACACCTATGGCTACACCTTC. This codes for CASSLGPGHTYGYTF.

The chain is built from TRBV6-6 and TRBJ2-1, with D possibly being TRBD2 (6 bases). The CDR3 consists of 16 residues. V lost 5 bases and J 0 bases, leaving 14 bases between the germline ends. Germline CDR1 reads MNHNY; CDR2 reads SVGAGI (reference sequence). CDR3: CASSALGGNSYNEQFF. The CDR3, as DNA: TGTGCCAGCAGTGCGCTGGGCGGGAACTCCTACAATGAGCAGTTCTTC.

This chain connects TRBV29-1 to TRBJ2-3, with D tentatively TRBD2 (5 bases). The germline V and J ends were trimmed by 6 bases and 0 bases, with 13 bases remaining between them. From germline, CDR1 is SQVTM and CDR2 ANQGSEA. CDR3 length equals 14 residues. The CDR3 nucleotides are TGCAGCGTCCGAGGCCGGGAAAGCACAGATACGCAGTATTTT. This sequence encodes CSVRGRESTDTQYF.

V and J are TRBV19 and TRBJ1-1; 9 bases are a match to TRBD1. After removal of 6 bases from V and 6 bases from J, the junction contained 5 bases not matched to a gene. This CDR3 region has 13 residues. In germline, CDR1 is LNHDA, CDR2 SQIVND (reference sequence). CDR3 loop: CASRGTGTSEAFF. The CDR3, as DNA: TGTGCCAGTAGGGGGACAGGGACTTCTGAAGCTTTCTTT.

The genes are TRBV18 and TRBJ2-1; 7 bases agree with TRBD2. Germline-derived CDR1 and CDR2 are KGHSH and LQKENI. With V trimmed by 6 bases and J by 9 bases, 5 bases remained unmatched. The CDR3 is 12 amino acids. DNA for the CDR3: TGTGCCAGCTCTCCGACGGGGGGTGAGCAGTTCTTC. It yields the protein CASSPTGGEQFF.

Here the CDR3 reads CASSGAGTGAGGYTF. CDR3 in DNA: TGTGCCAGCAGTGGGGCCGGGACAGGGGCAGGTGGCTACACCTTC. The rearrangement joins TRBV25-1 to TRBJ1-2; 10 bases are a match to TRBD1. V was clipped by 4 bases and J by 7 bases; unmatched bases: 9. Germline CDR1 MGHDK, CDR2 SYGVNS. The CDR3 loop spans 15 amino acids.

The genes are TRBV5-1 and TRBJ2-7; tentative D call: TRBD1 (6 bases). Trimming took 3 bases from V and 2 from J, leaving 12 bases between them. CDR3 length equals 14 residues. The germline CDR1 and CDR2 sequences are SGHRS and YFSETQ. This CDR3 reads CASSSETGTYEQYF. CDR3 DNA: TGCGCCAGCAGCTCGGAGACAGGTACCTACGAGCAGTACTTC. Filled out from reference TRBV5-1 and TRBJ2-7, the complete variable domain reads KAGVTQTPRYLIKTRGQQVTLSCSPISGHRSVSWYQQTPGQGLQFLFEYFSETQRNKGNFPGRFSGRQFSNSRSEMNVSTLELGDSALYLCASSSETGTYEQYFGPGTRLTVT.

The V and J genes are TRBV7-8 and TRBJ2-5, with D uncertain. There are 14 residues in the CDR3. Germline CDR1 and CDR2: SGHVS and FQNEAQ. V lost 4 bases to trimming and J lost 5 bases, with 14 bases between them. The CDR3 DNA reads TGTGCCAGCAGCTCCGACACCGCGAGGGAGACCCAGTACTTC. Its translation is CASSSDTARETQYF.

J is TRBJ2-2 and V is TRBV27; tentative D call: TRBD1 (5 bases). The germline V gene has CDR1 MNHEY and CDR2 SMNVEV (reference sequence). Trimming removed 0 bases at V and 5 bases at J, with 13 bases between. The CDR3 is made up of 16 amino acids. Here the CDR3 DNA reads TGTGCCAGCAGTTTATCTCGGACAATAAGAACCGGGGAGCTGTTTTTT. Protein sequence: CASSLSRTIRTGELFF.

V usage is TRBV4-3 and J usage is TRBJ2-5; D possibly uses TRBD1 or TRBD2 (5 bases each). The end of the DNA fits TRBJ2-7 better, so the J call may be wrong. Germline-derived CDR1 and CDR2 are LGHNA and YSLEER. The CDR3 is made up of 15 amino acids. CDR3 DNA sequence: TGCGCCAGCAGCCATGGGGGTCAGGACCCCTACGAGCAGTACTTC. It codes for CASSHGGQDPYEQYF.

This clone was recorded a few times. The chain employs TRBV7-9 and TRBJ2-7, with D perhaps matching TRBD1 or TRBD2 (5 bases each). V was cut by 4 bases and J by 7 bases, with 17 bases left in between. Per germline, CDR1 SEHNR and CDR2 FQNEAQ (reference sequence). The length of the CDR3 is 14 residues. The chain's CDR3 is CASSSTDTWGEQYF. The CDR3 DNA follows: TGTGCCAGCAGCTCGACCGACACCTGGGGGGAGCAGTACTTC.

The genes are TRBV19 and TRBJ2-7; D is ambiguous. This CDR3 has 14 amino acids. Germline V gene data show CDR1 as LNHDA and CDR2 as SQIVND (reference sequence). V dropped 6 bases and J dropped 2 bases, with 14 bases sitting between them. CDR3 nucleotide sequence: TGTGCCAGTAGCGGTCCGGCAGCCCCCTACGAGCAGTACTTC. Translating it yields CASSGPAAPYEQYF. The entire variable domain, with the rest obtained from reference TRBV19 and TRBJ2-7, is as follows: DGGITQSPKYLFRKEGQNVTLSCEQNLNHDAMYWYRQDPGQGLRLIYYSQIVNDFQKGDIAEGYSVSREKKESFPLTVTSAQKNPTAFYLCASSGPAAPYEQYFGPGTRLTVT.

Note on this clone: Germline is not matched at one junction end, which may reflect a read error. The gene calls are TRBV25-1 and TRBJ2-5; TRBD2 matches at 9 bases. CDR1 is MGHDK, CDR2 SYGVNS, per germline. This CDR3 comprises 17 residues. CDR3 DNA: TGTGCCAGCAGCCCCAAGGTGGTTAGCGGGAGACAAGGGACCCAGTACTTC. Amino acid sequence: CASSPKVVSGRQGTQYF.